These T cell receptor beta chains were read from a single sample in a study of CD8 T cells in ankylosing spondylitis. TCRdb re-called the 5' RACE reads with MiXCR, one entry per CDR3 protein. There are over 600,000 distinct CDR3 sequences in the sample; around 19% occur only once, and under 20% lies in the top ten. The sample consisted of blood, either unsorted or a sorted T cell fraction (not recorded which). These receptor sequences come from a male donor with ankylosing spondylitis. Both conserved end residues are trimmed from each CDR3.

V	length	J	CDR3
TRBV9	11	TRBJ2-1	ASSEPLSNEQF
TRBV6-6	11	TRBJ2-7	ASTGQRTYEQY
TRBV6-5	12	TRBJ2-7	ASSYLGLASEQY
TRBV6-1	14	TRBJ2-7	ASKGPGTASPYEQY
TRBV12-3/TRBV12-4	13	TRBJ1-5	ASSHSESSNQPQH
TRBV10-2	13	TRBJ2-5	ASSEMGQYQETQY
TRBV21-1	14	TRBJ2-1	ASSPKWLANYNEQF
TRBV3-1	13	TRBJ2-2	ASSQMTGGTGELF
TRBV6-4	14	TRBJ2-1	ASSVVGSGKNNEQF
TRBV5-1	12	TRBJ1-2	ASSPAVTRGGYT
TRBV30	10	TRBJ2-1	AWSSLAYEQF
TRBV4-1	13	TRBJ2-1	ASSQDRGVMNEQF
TRBV5-1	17	TRBJ2-7	ASSQNPRQDSGVLRGQY
TRBV11-2	18	TRBJ2-3	ASSLGVVVRTSGGTDTQY
TRBV11-2	12	TRBJ2-1	ASSSTSGSDEQF
TRBV6-5	15	TRBJ1-3	ASSYERAGGSGNTIY
TRBV4-1	14	TRBJ2-1	ASSNYDAGPANEQF
TRBV27	14	TRBJ2-1	ASSPDFGSPYNEQF
TRBV20-1	12	TRBJ2-1	SARKVGPGNEQF
TRBV10-3	14	TRBJ1-1	AISESGDAGDTEAF
TRBV12-3/TRBV12-4	14	TRBJ2-5	ASSLWEAGAQETQY
TRBV7-2	9	TRBJ2-1	ASSFRDKQF
TRBV7-8	17	TRBJ2-3	ASSSPEIGGRALLDTQY
TRBV7-9	12	TRBJ2-5	ASSQGGSSETQY
TRBV20-1	10	TRBJ2-1	SARDLRIEQF
TRBV12-3/TRBV12-4	10	TRBJ2-1	ASSVLSNEQF
TRBV24-1	13	TRBJ2-3	ATSDSSGYTDTQY
TRBV6-1	14	TRBJ2-4	ASSETGSRAKNIQY
TRBV3-1	13	TRBJ2-7	ASSQGVAGDDEQY
TRBV19	12	TRBJ2-3	ASNAGGPSDTQY
TRBV28	11	TRBJ1-2	ASSITGASGYT
TRBV25-1	13	TRBJ1-3	ASSEHRSPGNTIY
TRBV20-1	14	TRBJ2-3	SARDPSSGGRDTQY
TRBV11-2	10	TRBJ1-1	ASTEGPTEAF
TRBV5-1	12	TRBJ1-1	ASSLATSNTEAF
TRBV6-2/TRBV6-3	13	TRBJ2-1	ASSKWGSSYNEQF
TRBV5-6	12	TRBJ1-5	ASSLGRFNQPQH
TRBV15	12	TRBJ2-3	ATSTRQDPDTQY
TRBV12-3/TRBV12-4	13	TRBJ2-2	ASSPRQGGTGELF
TRBV7-9	13	TRBJ2-1	ASSTEGVSYNEQF
TRBV19	13	TRBJ2-1	ASTPPVGGLNEQF
TRBV10-3	14	TRBJ2-3	AISDGQGGPTDTQY
TRBV29-1	11	TRBJ2-7	SVLGQGDYEQY
TRBV30	12	TRBJ1-1	AWSVGSGVTEAF
TRBV20-1	15	TRBJ2-7	SARDNTGLAGWYEQY
TRBV12-3/TRBV12-4	14	.	ASSRIADRLYNEQF
TRBV12-3/TRBV12-4	11	TRBJ2-5	ASSVLPEETQY
TRBV20-1	11	TRBJ2-1	SALRLNYNEQF
TRBV25-1	14	TRBJ2-3	ASSELSVAGPNTQY
TRBV4-1	14	TRBJ1-2	ASNPRHQDSIYGYT
TRBV7-9	13	TRBJ2-1	ASSSIETKGDEQF
TRBV6-2/TRBV6-3	14	TRBJ1-5	ASSYSKGGSNQPQH
TRBV12-3/TRBV12-4	13	TRBJ2-2	ASSLQRLLAGELF
TRBV20-1	12	TRBJ2-2	SAATGEHTGELF